The 6 T cell receptor beta chains in this list originate from one sample, sequenced in a study of radiation and T cells in renal cell carcinoma. Time point meaning: blood 2 weeks post-SBRT. Treatment given: 15 Gy SBRT to primary tumor, nephrectomy 4 weeks later. Using immunoSEQ multiplex PCR, the repertoire was profiled, and TCRdb retains in-frame clones only, with some absent. This table has just over 150,000 clones, about 91% appearing once. The material was blood, obtained from a patient whose treatment included radiotherapy and nephrectomy. These receptors were collected from a woman in her forties or fifties with renal cell carcinoma.

This clone was observed a single time. The chain employs TRBV18 and TRBJ1-2, with D unclear. The CDR3 is 16 residues long. Germline CDR1 and CDR2: KGHSH and LQKENI. V lost 0 bases to trimming and J lost 9 bases, with 20 bases between them. The CDR3 DNA follows: TGTGCCAGCTCACCACCGATTTATGTTGACCCCCGTAGCTACACCTTC. Residues: CASSPPIYVDPRSYTF.

This chain joins TRBV9 and TRBJ2-2, with D perhaps TRBD1 (5 bases). The V and J ends lost 2 bases and 0 bases respectively, with 11 bases between them. The CDR3 has 16 amino acids. From germline, CDR1 is SGDLS and CDR2 YYNGEE. The CDR3 sequence: CASSVQTDPNTGELFF. CDR3 nucleotides: TGTGCCAGCAGCGTCCAGACAGACCCGAACACCGGGGAGCTGTTTTTT.

The chain links TRBV11-3 to TRBJ2-2; D remains unclear. From germline, CDR1 is SGHNT and CDR2 YENEEA. V lost 5 bases and J lost 0, with 7 bases in between. The CDR3 contains 14 residues. DNA for the CDR3: TGTGCCAGCAGCACGGCGGCGAACACCGGGGAGCTGTTTTTT. It codes for CASSTAANTGELFF.

The chain combines TRBV19 with TRBJ1-5, with TRBD1 matching 10 bases. Trimming cost V 7 bases and J 6 bases; bases outside gene matches: 6. The CDR3 is made up of 14 amino acids. Germline V gene lookup returns CDR1 LNHDA and CDR2 SQIVND (reference sequence). As DNA, the CDR3 is TGTGCCAGTATGGGACAGGGGTTGTTTCAGCCCCAGCATTTT. Translating gives CASMGQGLFQPQHF.

The J gene is TRBJ1-2, the V gene TRBV13; D is perhaps TRBD1 (5 bases). V gave up 2 bases and J gave up 4 bases, with 11 bases separating them. The CDR3 is made up of 14 amino acids. The germline gives CDR1 PRHDT, CDR2 FYEKMQ (reference sequence). CDR3 nucleotides: TGTGCCAGCAGCTTACGAGGGCAGGGCTATGGCTACACCTTC. Translated, it gives CASSLRGQGYGYTF.

The chain couples TRBV7-2 to TRBJ2-3; 13 nucleotides agree with TRBD2. The CDR3 loop spans 16 amino acids. Germline V CDR1 and CDR2: SGHTA, FQGNSA. The V and J ends lost 5 bases and 1 base, in that order; junction bases with no gene match: 3. Here the CDR3 reads CASSPGLAGGTDTQYF. CDR3 DNA sequence: TGTGCCAGCAGCCCCGGACTAGCGGGGGGCACAGATACGCAGTATTTT.